The entry below describes one T cell receptor (beta chain). Its antigen is not identified. Tumor tissue was taken before any definitive surgery or chemotherapy was given. The sample belongs to a study of high-grade serous ovarian cancer treatment subgroups. For the study at large: Samples averaged around 14,000 reads and thousands of unique TCR beta rearrangements. General study results and limits: Bulk tumor TCR sequencing gave no spatial information. Tumors within one patient showed repertoire similarity of roughly 0.095 to 0.85. The analyses considered CDR3 and ignored CDR1 and CDR2.

Only in-frame clones appear in the TCRdb table, and some are missing; sequencing was by immunoSEQ multiplex PCR. The table records about 8,500 clones, roughly three quarters of them present only once. The sample was tumor tissue. The sequence was collected from a human donor with high-grade serous ovarian cancer.

CDR3 protein: CASSPWGKDYEQYF. The CDR3 coding sequence is TGCGCCAGCAGCCCTTGGGGGAAGGACTACGAGCAGTACTTC. V and J are TRBV4-1 and TRBJ2-7; D may be TRBD1 or TRBD2 (5 bases each). V lost 4 bases, J lost 3 bases, and 13 bases lay in between. The germline gives CDR1 MGHRA, CDR2 YSYEKL. The CDR3 covers 14 residues.